Below, 18 T cell receptor beta chains from the same sample are listed, as sequenced in a study of a mutant IDH1 vaccine in newly diagnosed glioma. TCRdb keeps only in-frame clones here, not all; method: immunoSEQ multiplex PCR. The data hold 50,000 or so clones, with roughly 80% observed a single time. The sample's time point: baseline, week 1 (first vaccination visit). The sample's treatment: pre-vaccination baseline after standard-of-care therapy. The sample here was PBMCs, taken from a glioma patient treated with radiotherapy, temozolomide or both. These TCRs come from a man aged 18 to 35 with glioma.

This chain joins TRBV30 and TRBJ2-2; TRBD1 is a possible D gene (6 bases). The CDR3 runs to 14 residues. Germline lookup yields CDR1 GTSNPN and CDR2 SVGIG (reference sequence). V was cut by 5 bases and J by 4 bases, with 14 bases left in between. CDR3 region: CAWGQGWTTGELFF. CDR3 DNA: TGTGCCTGGGGCCAGGGGTGGACCACCGGGGAGCTGTTTTTT.

This rearrangement joins TRBV7-8 to TRBJ2-7; the D is unclear. The CDR3 loop spans 16 amino acids. The V gene's germline CDR1 is SGHVS and CDR2 FQNEAQ. Trimming left V 2 bases short and J 3 bases short, with 17 bases between. The CDR3 region has the DNA TGTGCCAGCAGCTTACAGGTGTGGAGAGAGGACTACGAGCAGTACTTC. It encodes CASSLQVWREDYEQYF.

The chain uses TRBV30 and TRBJ1-2; D not certain. Germline V gene data show CDR1 as GTSNPN and CDR2 as SVGIG (reference sequence). This CDR3 has 14 residues. V lost 0 bases, J lost 4 bases, and 12 bases lay in between. The chain's CDR3 is CAWSVRRRSYGYTF. CDR3 DNA sequence: TGTGCCTGGAGTGTAAGGCGCCGGAGCTATGGCTACACCTTC.

The chain couples TRBV4-2 to TRBJ2-1; D is possibly TRBD1 or TRBD2 (6 bases each). Per the germline V gene, CDR1 is LGHNA and CDR2 is YNFKEQ. V lost 0 bases and J 4 bases, leaving 10 bases between the germline ends. This CDR3 is built from 15 residues. The CDR3 coding sequence is TGTGCCAGCAGCCAAGAAGGGGGGAGATACAATGAGCAGTTCTTC. This translates into CASSQEGGRYNEQFF.

This rearrangement joins TRBV13 to TRBJ1-3; maybe TRBD1 (6 bases). Germline CDR1 is PRHDT and CDR2 is FYEKMQ (reference sequence). V shed 2 bases and J shed 4 bases, with 12 bases lying between them. The CDR3 sequence is 15 residues long. The DNA for the CDR3 is TGTGCCAGCAGCTTATTGGGGGGGCCCGGAAACACCATATATTTT. Amino acids: CASSLLGGPGNTIYF.

The V call is TRBV27, the J call TRBJ1-4; 7 nucleotides align to TRBD1. The CDR3 runs to 15 residues. V trimming: 6 bases; J trimming: 8 bases; junction bases outside the gene matches: 12. CDR1 is MNHEY and CDR2 is SMNVEV in the germline V gene (reference sequence). Here the CDR3 reads CASSNYRDSREKLFF. CDR3 sequence (DNA): TGTGCCAGCAGCAACTACAGGGACAGTCGGGAAAAACTGTTTTTT.

This clone was counted only a few times. The genes are TRBV19 and TRBJ2-2; either TRBD1 or TRBD2 may supply D (5 bases each). V shed 6 bases and J shed 5 bases, with 19 bases lying between them. This CDR3 has 16 amino acids. Germline assignment: CDR1 LNHDA and CDR2 SQIVND (reference sequence). The CDR3 DNA reads TGTGCCAGTAGGGGACGTTTGGGGTCGGGGACCGGGGAGCTGTTTTTT. Protein: CASRGRLGSGTGELFF. Full variable domain (missing parts from reference TRBV19 and TRBJ2-2): DGGITQSPKYLFRKEGQNVTLSCEQNLNHDAMYWYRQDPGQGLRLIYYSQIVNDFQKGDIAEGYSVSREKKESFPLTVTSAQKNPTAFYLCASRGRLGSGTGELFFGEGSRLTVL.

This chain uses TRBV7-3 with TRBJ2-3, with 7 bases lining up with TRBD1. In germline, CDR1 is SGHTA, CDR2 FQGTGA. V was clipped by 2 bases and J by 4 bases; unmatched bases: 6. This CDR3 is 15 amino acids long. CDR3 DNA sequence: TGTGCCAGCAGCTTATCACAGGGGTGGGCAGATACGCAGTATTTT. Its translation: CASSLSQGWADTQYF. The full variable domain, rest sourced from reference TRBV7-3 and TRBJ2-3, is GAGVSQTPSNKVTEKGKYVELRCDPISGHTALYWYRQSLGQGPEFLIYFQGTGAADDSGLPNDRFFAVRPEGSVSTLKIQRTERGDSAVYLCASSLSQGWADTQYFGPGTRLTVL.

Points on this clone: This sample also contains other DNA sequences that code for the same CDR3. CDR3 in DNA: TGTGCCAGCAGCCTCGTCACCGGGGAGCTGTTTTTT. It yields the protein CASSLVTGELFF. The V and J genes are TRBV7-9 and TRBJ2-2; D remains unclear. Per germline, CDR1 SEHNR and CDR2 FQNEAQ (reference sequence). V was clipped by 5 bases and J by 4 bases, with 5 bases between them. This CDR3 contains 12 residues.

This clone was found once. The chain links TRBV20-1 to TRBJ2-1; D unclear. The CDR3 loop spans 11 amino acids. From germline, CDR1 is DFQATT and CDR2 SNEGSKA (reference sequence). Trimming took 2 bases from V and 6 from J, leaving 5 bases between them. This CDR3 reads CSARKVNEQFF. CDR3 bases: TGCAGTGCTAGAAAGGTCAATGAGCAGTTCTTC.

The chain recombines TRBV7-2 with TRBJ1-2; no definite D call. V was cut by 3 bases and J by 6 bases, with 11 bases left in between. CDR3 length: 13 residues. Germline V gives CDR1 SGHTA, CDR2 FQGNSA. CDR3 residues: CASSLGYYNGYTF. CDR3 sequence (DNA): TGTGCCAGCAGCTTGGGATATTATAATGGCTACACCTTC.

This rearrangement joins TRBV21-1 to TRBJ1-6. TRBV21-1 is recorded as a pseudogene. The CDR3 has 17 amino acids. CDR3 nucleotides: TGTGCCAGCAGCAAACTTCAGGGTGGGACCGGTTCCTCACCCCTCCACTTT. Translating it yields CASSKLQGGTGSSPLHF.

The V gene is TRBV4-1, the J gene TRBJ2-5; 14 bases are shared with TRBD2. The V gene end was trimmed by 4 bases and the J gene end by 5 bases; junction bases not matched to a gene: 9. This CDR3 is built from 17 residues. Germline-derived CDR1 and CDR2 are MGHRA and YSYEKL. For the CDR3, the DNA is TGCGCCAGCAGCCCGCGGGGACTAGCGGGAGTGGGGGAGACCCAGTACTTC. The encoded protein is CASSPRGLAGVGETQYF.

The V and J genes are TRBV6-1 and TRBJ1-2; D is ambiguous. Germline V lookup: CDR1 MNHNS, CDR2 SASEGT. This CDR3 is built from 15 residues. V shed 3 bases and J shed 8 bases, with 19 bases lying between them. DNA for the CDR3: TGTGCCAGCAGTGAGGTTTGGATCCTCCTGGGCGGCTACACCTTC. This codes for CASSEVWILLGGYTF.

V and J are TRBV5-4 and TRBJ1-3, with a possible D match to TRBD1 (5 bases). The CDR3 is 16 residues long. V gave up 4 bases and J gave up 0 bases, with 14 bases separating them. Germline V gives CDR1 SGHNT, CDR2 YYREEE (reference sequence). CDR3 DNA: TGTGCCAGCAGCAAGCCCGACAGTGCCTCTGGAAACACCATATATTTT. Amino acids: CASSKPDSASGNTIYF.

J is TRBJ2-7 and V is TRBV4-1; 7 bases map to TRBD2. This CDR3 is built from 15 residues. Germline V gives CDR1 MGHRA, CDR2 YSYEKL. J was trimmed by 2 bases and V by 1 base; bases with no gene match: 5. The DNA for the CDR3 is TGCGCCAGCAGCCAAGGCGGGAGTAGCGCCTACGAGCAGTACTTC. The encoded protein is CASSQGGSSAYEQYF.

The rearrangement uses TRBV28 and TRBJ2-7, with D perhaps matching TRBD1 (5 bases). Per the germline V gene, CDR1 is MDHEN and CDR2 is SYDVKM. Trimming stripped 10 bases from V and 4 bases from J, with 14 bases between. This CDR3 has 12 residues. Written as DNA, the CDR3 is TGTGCCACCTACATTCCAGGGTACGAGCAGTACTTC. The encoded protein is CATYIPGYEQYF. Filled out from reference TRBV28 and TRBJ2-7, the complete variable domain reads DVKVTQSSRYLVKRTGEKVFLECVQDMDHENMFWYRQDPGLGLRLIYFSYDVKMKEKGDIPEGYSVSREKKERFSLILESASTNQTSMYLCATYIPGYEQYFGPGTRLTVT.

Here the CDR3 reads CAWSAQGDEQYF. CDR3 in DNA: TGTGCCTGGAGTGCACAGGGAGACGAGCAGTACTTC. The rearrangement joins TRBV30 to TRBJ2-7; D is perhaps TRBD1 (6 bases). V was cut by 1 base and J by 5 bases, with 9 bases left in between. CDR3 length: 12 amino acids. Germline lookup yields CDR1 GTSNPN and CDR2 SVGIG (reference sequence).